These 20 T cell receptor beta chains share one sample of origin, sequenced in a study of vaccination and CD4 T cells after COVID-19. Antigens for these TCRs are unknown. The treatment here: approximately 9-day PBMC culture with coronavirus spike peptide pools or control peptides (ViraFEST assay). With the Oncomine TCR Beta short-read assay, DNA from cultured CD4+ T cells was sequenced. TCRdb analysed the PCR reads with MiXCR anew, one entry per CDR3 protein. There are approximately 6,000 distinct CDR3 sequences in the sample; approximately 31% occur only once, and approximately 10% lies in the top ten. This sample comprised CD4+ T cells from blood, cultured in vitro, obtained after SARS-CoV-2 vaccination. The source is a human donor who had recovered from COVID-19.

The rearrangement uses TRBV7-9 and TRBJ1-1; TRBD1 is a possible D gene (6 bases). Germline V gene lookup returns CDR1 SEHNR and CDR2 FQNEAQ (reference sequence). Trimming removed 3 bases from V and 4 bases from J, with 12 bases in between. The CDR3 runs to 14 residues. CDR3 sequence reads: CASSFTGAGTEAFF. DNA of the CDR3: TGTGCCAGCAGCTTTACGGGGGCCGGCACTGAAGCTTTCTTT.

CDR3 residues: CASSGSGPDTQYF. In nucleotides, the CDR3 is TGTGCCAGCAGTGGTAGCGGCCCAGATACGCAGTATTTT. This chain connects TRBV2 to TRBJ2-3; the D gene is possibly TRBD2 (6 bases). This CDR3 comprises 13 residues. With 4 bases removed from V and 4 bases from J, the gap between germline ends came to 9 bases. Germline CDR1 reads SNHLY; CDR2 reads FYNNEI.

V gene TRBV7-9 combines with J gene TRBJ2-5; possible D gene TRBD2, 6 bases. The germline gives CDR1 SEHNR, CDR2 FQNEAQ (reference sequence). The CDR3 consists of 15 residues. V gave up 1 base and J gave up 4 bases, with 13 bases separating them. CDR3 in amino acids: CASSLGRDSRETQYF. The CDR3 DNA sequence: TGTGCCAGCAGCTTAGGCCGGGACTCCCGAGAGACCCAGTACTTC.

The chain joins TRBV11-3 to TRBJ2-7; 10 positions agree with TRBD1. The CDR3 has 16 residues. CDR1 SGHNT and CDR2 YENEEA come from the germline V gene. Trimming removed 1 base from V and 6 bases from J; junction bases left unmatched: 9. This CDR3 is CASSLASGTGVGEQYF. CDR3 DNA: TGTGCCAGCAGCTTAGCGTCCGGGACAGGGGTTGGCGAGCAGTACTTC.

The chain uses TRBV24-1 and TRBJ1-2; TRBD1 agrees at 9 bases. The CDR3 is 15 amino acids. Germline CDR1 reads KGHDR; CDR2 reads SFDVKD. V was pared by 4 bases and J by 9 bases, with 11 bases of the junction left unmatched. The CDR3 coding sequence is TGTGCCACCAGTGAGCCACAGGGGGCCATAGAACGCTACACCTTC. It translates to CATSEPQGAIERYTF.

This clonotype was recorded a few times. This sequence joins TRBV7-2 and TRBJ1-5; D is perhaps TRBD1 (5 bases). The V gene's germline CDR1 is SGHTA and CDR2 FQGNSA. The ends were cut back, 4 bases at V and 4 bases at J, with 8 bases in the middle. The CDR3 loop spans 13 amino acids. This chain's CDR3 is CASSSRGNQPQHF. For the CDR3, the DNA is TGTGCCAGCAGCTCCCGGGGGAATCAGCCCCAGCATTTT. The full variable domain, with the rest looked up from reference TRBV7-2 and TRBJ1-5, is GAGVSQSPSNKVTEKGKDVELRCDPISGHTALYWYRQSLGQGLEFLIYFQGNSAPDKSGLPSDRFSAERTGGSVSTLTIQRTQQEDSAVYLCASSSRGNQPQHFGDGTRLSIL.

A few counts support this clonotype. V and J are TRBV28 and TRBJ2-5, with no clear D. Germline V gene lookup returns CDR1 MDHEN and CDR2 SYDVKM. The CDR3 sequence is 13 residues long. With 6 bases removed from V and 0 bases from J, the gap between germline ends came to 8 bases. The CDR3 region has the DNA TGTGCCAGCAGGACGGAGTACCAAGAGACCCAGTACTTC. It specifies CASRTEYQETQYF.

This clonotype qualifies as medium-sized. V usage is TRBV7-2 and J usage is TRBJ1-6; D is perhaps TRBD1 (6 bases). The CDR3 is 15 residues long. Germline V gene lookup returns CDR1 SGHTA and CDR2 FQGNSA. Trimming removed 0 bases from V and 10 bases from J, with 13 bases in between. The CDR3 DNA is TGTGCCAGCAGCTTAGCGCGGGGGCCGCGATCACCCCTCCACTTT. This sequence encodes CASSLARGPRSPLHF. Full variable domain (rest looked up from reference TRBV7-2 and TRBJ1-6): GAGVSQSPSNKVTEKGKDVELRCDPISGHTALYWYRQSLGQGLEFLIYFQGNSAPDKSGLPSDRFSAERTGGSVSTLTIQRTQQEDSAVYLCASSLARGPRSPLHFGNGTRLTVT.

There are a few counts of this clonotype. The chain has TRBV27 and TRBJ2-5; a weak D match, TRBD1 (5 bases). CDR3 length: 16 residues. Trimming shortened V by 3 bases and J by 3 bases, and 17 bases separated the two germline ends. Germline assignment: CDR1 MNHEY and CDR2 SMNVEV (reference sequence). CDR3 loop: CASSFLSRAGEETQYF. DNA for the CDR3: TGTGCCAGCAGTTTCTTGAGCAGGGCTGGGGAAGAGACCCAGTACTTC.

By frequency in the sample, this clonotype is large. The chain is built from TRBV28 and TRBJ2-5; a possible D gene is TRBD2 (7 bases). The CDR3 sequence is 14 residues long. V was pared by 3 bases and J by 9 bases, with 17 bases between. Germline V lookup: CDR1 MDHEN, CDR2 SYDVKM. This chain's CDR3 is CASSLGAGATAQYF. The CDR3 bases are TGTGCCAGCAGTTTGGGCGCGGGGGCGACGGCCCAGTACTTC.

By share of the sample, this clonotype is medium-sized (0.01 to 0.1%). The chain links TRBV20-1 to TRBJ1-1; 8 positions match TRBD1. Germline values: CDR1 DFQATT, CDR2 SNEGSKA (reference sequence). Losses at the gene ends were 7 bases for V and 6 bases for J; bases not matched to a gene: 16. This CDR3 region has 15 residues. CDR3 in amino acids: CSGTWGRGLTAEAFF. In nucleotides, the CDR3 is TGCAGTGGTACCTGGGGCAGGGGGCTTACTGCTGAAGCTTTCTTT.

This clonotype appeared a few times. V usage is TRBV15 and J usage is TRBJ2-3, with D perhaps assigned TRBD1 or TRBD2 (5 bases each). Trimming shortened V by 4 bases and J by 5 bases, and 16 bases separated the two germline ends. The CDR3 spans 15 residues. Germline CDR1 and CDR2: LNHNV and YYDKDF (reference sequence). CDR3: CATSTPGTARDTQYF. The CDR3 DNA sequence: TGTGCCACCAGCACCCCGGGGACGGCCCGAGATACGCAGTATTTT.

The chain couples TRBV11-3 to TRBJ2-7, with 8 bases matching TRBD1. Looked up from germline, CDR1 is SGHNT and CDR2 is YENEEA. Trimming at V came to 1 base and at J to 4 bases, leaving 0 bases not matched to a gene. This CDR3 has 13 residues. The CDR3 sequence: CASSLGTGYEQYF. CDR3 in DNA: TGTGCCAGCAGCTTAGGGACAGGGTACGAGCAGTACTTC.

Within the sample, this clonotype is medium-sized. This rearrangement joins TRBV7-3 to TRBJ1-2; no definite D call. CDR1 SGHTA and CDR2 FQGTGA come from the germline V gene. CDR3 length: 13 residues. V lost 5 bases, J lost 1 base, and 8 bases lay in between. CDR3 DNA: TGTGCCAGCAGCCGCACAATTAACTATGGCTACACCTTC. Translated: CASSRTINYGYTF.

The V and J genes are TRBV7-3 and TRBJ2-5; 8 nucleotides line up with TRBD2. The CDR3 extends over 15 amino acids. V lost 4 bases to trimming and J lost 5 bases; unmatched junction nucleotides: 9. Germline loops: CDR1 SGHTA, CDR2 FQGTGA. The CDR3 reads CASSSRGSGAETQYF. The CDR3 nucleotides read TGTGCCAGCAGCTCTCGAGGTAGCGGGGCGGAGACCCAGTACTTC.

J is TRBJ1-2 and V is TRBV14; no clear D gene. Germline assignment: CDR1 SGHDN and CDR2 FVKESK. The CDR3 is made up of 13 amino acids. The ends were cut back, 1 base at V and 1 base at J, with 4 bases in the middle. This chain's CDR3 is CASSQGGNYGYTF. In DNA, the CDR3 is TGTGCCAGCAGCCAAGGGGGTAACTATGGCTACACCTTC.

The table lists this clonotype with a few counts. The rearrangement uses TRBV15 and TRBJ2-7; 7 positions agree with TRBD1. The CDR3 consists of 14 residues. V trimming: 5 bases; J trimming: 3 bases; junction bases outside the gene matches: 7. Germline loops: CDR1 LNHNV, CDR2 YYDKDF (reference sequence). The CDR3 is CATSGRDSVYEQYF. The CDR3 bases are TGTGCCACCAGCGGCCGGGACAGTGTCTACGAGCAGTACTTC.

The chain is built from TRBV7-2 and TRBJ2-3; D not certain. CDR3 size: 13 residues. Trimming left V 2 bases short and J 0 bases short, with 3 bases between. In germline, CDR1 is SGHTA, CDR2 FQGNSA. In DNA form, the CDR3 reads TGTGCCAGCAGCTTACAGAGCACAGATACGCAGTATTTT. This gives the protein CASSLQSTDTQYF.

The chain joins TRBV12-3 or TRBV12-4 to TRBJ2-5; 10 bases are a match to TRBD2. Trimming removed 5 bases from V and 4 bases from J; junction bases left unmatched: 10. The CDR3 sequence is 16 residues long. CDR3 loop: CASSLGLAGAGETQYF. The CDR3 nucleotides are TGTGCCAGCAGTCTCGGGCTAGCGGGGGCAGGAGAGACCCAGTACTTC.

This clonotype was picked up one time. The chain carries TRBV7-6 and TRBJ2-1, with D unclear. The CDR3 has 13 residues. Per the germline V gene, CDR1 is SGHVS and CDR2 is FNYEAQ. V gave up 8 bases and J gave up 4 bases, with 12 bases separating them. The chain's CDR3 is CASSRTEYNEQFF. In DNA form, the CDR3 reads TGTGCCAGCTCACGGACGGAGTACAATGAGCAGTTCTTC.